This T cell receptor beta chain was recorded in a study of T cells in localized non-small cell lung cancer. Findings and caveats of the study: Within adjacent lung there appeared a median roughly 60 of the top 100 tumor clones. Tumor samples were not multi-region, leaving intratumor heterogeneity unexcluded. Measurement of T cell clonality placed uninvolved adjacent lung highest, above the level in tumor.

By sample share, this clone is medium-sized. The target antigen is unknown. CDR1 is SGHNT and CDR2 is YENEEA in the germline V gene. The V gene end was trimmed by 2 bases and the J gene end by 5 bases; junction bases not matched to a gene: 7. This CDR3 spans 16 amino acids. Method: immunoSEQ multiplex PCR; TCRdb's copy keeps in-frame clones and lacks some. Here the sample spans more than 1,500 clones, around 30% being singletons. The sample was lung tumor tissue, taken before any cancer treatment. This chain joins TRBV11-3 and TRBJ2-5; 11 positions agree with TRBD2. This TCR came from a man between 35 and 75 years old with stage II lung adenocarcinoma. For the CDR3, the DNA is TGTGCCAGCAGCTTAACACTAGCGGGAGTCCGGGAGACCCAGTACTTC. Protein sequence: CASSLTLAGVRETQYF.